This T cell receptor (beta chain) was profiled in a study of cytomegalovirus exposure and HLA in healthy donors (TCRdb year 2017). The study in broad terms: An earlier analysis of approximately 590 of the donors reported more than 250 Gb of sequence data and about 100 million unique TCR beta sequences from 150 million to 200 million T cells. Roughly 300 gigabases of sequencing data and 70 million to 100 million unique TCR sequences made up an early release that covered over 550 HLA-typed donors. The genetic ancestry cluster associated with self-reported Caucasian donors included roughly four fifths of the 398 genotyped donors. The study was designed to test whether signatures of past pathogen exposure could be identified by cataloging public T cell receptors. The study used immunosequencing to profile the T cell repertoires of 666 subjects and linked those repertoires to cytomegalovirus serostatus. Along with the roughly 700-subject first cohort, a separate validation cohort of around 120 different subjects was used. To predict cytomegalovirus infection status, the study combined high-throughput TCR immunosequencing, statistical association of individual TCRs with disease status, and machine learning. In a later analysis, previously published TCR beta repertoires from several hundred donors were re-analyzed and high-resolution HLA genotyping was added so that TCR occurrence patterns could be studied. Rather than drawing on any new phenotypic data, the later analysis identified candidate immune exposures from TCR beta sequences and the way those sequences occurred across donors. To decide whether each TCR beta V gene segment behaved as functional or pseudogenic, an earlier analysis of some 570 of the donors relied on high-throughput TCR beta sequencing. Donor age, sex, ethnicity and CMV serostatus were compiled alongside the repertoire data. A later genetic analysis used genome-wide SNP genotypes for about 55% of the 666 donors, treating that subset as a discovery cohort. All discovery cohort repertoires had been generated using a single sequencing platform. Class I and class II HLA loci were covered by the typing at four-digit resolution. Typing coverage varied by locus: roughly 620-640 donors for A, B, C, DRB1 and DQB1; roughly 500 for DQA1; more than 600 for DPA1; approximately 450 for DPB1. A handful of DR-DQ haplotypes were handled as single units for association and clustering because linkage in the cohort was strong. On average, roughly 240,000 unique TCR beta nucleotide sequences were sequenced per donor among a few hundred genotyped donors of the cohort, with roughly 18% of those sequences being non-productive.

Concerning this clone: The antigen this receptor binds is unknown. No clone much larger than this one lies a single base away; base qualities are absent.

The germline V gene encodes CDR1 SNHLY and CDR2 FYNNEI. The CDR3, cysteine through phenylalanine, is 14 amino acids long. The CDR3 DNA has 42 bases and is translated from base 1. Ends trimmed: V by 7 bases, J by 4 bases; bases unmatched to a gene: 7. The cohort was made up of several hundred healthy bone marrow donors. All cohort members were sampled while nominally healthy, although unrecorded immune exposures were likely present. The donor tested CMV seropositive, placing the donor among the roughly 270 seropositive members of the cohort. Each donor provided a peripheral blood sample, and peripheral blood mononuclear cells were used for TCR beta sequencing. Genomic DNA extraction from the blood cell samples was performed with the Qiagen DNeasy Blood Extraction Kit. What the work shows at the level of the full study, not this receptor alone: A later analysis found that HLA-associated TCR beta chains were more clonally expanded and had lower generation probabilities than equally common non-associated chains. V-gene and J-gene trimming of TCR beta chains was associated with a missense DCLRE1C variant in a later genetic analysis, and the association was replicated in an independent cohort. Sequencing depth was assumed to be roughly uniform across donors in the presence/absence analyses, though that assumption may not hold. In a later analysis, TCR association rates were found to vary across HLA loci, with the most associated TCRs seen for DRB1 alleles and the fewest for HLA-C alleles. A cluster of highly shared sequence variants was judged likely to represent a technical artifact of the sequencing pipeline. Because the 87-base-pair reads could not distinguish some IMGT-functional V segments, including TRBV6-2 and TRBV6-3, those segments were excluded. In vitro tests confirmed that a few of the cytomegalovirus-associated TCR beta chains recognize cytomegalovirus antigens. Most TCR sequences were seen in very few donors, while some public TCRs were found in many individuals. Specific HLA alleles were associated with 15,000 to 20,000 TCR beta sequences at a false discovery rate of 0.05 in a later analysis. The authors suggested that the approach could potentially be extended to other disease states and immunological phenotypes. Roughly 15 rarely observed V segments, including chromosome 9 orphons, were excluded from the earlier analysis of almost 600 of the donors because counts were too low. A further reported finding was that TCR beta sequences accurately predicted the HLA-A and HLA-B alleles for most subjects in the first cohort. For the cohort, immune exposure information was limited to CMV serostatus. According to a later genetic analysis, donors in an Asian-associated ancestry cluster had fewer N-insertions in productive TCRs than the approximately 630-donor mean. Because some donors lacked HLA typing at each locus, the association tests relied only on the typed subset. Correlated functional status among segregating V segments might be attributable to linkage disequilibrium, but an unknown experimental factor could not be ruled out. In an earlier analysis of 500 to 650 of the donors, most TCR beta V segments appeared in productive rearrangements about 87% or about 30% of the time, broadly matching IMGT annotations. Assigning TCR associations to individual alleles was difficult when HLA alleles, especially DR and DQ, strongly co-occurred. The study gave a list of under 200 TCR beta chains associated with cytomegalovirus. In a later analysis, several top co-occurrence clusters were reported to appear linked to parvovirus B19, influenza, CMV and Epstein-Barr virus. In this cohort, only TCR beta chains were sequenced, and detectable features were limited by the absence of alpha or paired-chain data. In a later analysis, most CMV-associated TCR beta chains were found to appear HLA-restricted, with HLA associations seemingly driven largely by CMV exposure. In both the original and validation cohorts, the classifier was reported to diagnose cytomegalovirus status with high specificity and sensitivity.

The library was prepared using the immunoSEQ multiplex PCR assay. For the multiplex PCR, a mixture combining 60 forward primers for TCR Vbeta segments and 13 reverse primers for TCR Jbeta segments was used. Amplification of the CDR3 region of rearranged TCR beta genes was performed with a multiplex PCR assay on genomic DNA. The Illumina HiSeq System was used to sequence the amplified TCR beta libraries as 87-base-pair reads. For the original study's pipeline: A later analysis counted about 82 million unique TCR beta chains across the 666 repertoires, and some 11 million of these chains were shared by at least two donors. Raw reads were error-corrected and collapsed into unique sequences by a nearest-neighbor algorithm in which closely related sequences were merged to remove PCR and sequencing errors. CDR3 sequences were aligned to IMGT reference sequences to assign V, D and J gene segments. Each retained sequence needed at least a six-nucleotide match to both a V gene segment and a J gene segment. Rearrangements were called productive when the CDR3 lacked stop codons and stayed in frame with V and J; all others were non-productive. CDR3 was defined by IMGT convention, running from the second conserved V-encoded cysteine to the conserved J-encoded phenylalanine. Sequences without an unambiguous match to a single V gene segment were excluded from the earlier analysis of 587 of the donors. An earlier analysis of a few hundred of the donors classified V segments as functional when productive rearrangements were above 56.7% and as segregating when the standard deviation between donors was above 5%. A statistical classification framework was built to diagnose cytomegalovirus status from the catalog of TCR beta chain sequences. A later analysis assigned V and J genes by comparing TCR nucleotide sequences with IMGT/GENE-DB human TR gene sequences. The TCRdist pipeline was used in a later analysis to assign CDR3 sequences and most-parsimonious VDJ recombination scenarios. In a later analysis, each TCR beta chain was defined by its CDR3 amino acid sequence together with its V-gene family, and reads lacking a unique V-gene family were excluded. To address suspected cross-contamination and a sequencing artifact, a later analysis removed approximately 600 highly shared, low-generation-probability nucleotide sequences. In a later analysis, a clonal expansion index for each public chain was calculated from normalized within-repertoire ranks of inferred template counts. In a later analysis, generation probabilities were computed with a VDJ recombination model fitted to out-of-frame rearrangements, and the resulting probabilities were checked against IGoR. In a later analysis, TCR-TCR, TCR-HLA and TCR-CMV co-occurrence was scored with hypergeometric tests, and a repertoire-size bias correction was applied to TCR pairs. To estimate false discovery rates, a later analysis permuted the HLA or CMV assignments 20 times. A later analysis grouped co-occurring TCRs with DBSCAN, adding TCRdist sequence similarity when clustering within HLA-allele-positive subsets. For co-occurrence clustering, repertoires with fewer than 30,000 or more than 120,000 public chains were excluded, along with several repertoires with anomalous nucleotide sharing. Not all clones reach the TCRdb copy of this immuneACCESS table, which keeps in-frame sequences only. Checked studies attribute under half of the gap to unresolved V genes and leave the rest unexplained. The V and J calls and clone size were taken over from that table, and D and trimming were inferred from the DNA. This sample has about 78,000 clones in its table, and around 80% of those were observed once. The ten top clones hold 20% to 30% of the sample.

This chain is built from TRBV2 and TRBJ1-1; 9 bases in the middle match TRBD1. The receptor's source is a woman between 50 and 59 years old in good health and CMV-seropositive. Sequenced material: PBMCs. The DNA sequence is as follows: TGTGCCAGCAATTCGGGACAGGGTACCACTGAAGCTTTCTTT. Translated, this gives CASNSGQGTTEAFF.